A single sample is the source of the 19 T cell receptor beta chains below, sequenced in a study of cytomegalovirus exposure and HLA in healthy donors. 13 Jbeta primers and 60 Vbeta primers were used for the PCR. The data were produced by immunoSEQ multiplex PCR, yet TCRdb's version contains in-frame clones alone and is incomplete. This listing includes more than 70,000 clones. The material sequenced was PBMCs. These receptors came from a woman in her sixties in good health and CMV-seronegative.

The chain combines TRBV28 with TRBJ2-1, with TRBD2 identical over 9 bases. This CDR3 has 18 amino acids. Germline V gene sequence: CDR1 MDHEN, CDR2 SYDVKM. Trimming took 4 bases from V and 0 from J; bases not matched to a gene: 10. CDR3 bases: TGTGCCAGCAGTTCGGGTAGCGGGAGAGGTAGCTCCTACAATGAGCAGTTCTTC. Amino acid sequence: CASSSGSGRGSSYNEQFF.

The rearrangement links TRBV28 to TRBJ1-6, with D perhaps matching TRBD1 (5 bases). The germline V gene encodes CDR1 MDHEN and CDR2 SYDVKM. The V end lost 7 bases, the J end lost 5 bases, and 12 bases lay between the germline ends. CDR3 length: 14 residues. CDR3 region: CASTRLGDNSPLHF. The CDR3 DNA sequence: TGTGCCAGCACCCGTCTAGGGGATAATTCACCCCTCCACTTT.

The rearrangement joins TRBV28 to TRBJ2-7; 9 nucleotides match TRBD1. Germline V CDR1 and CDR2: MDHEN, SYDVKM. V trimming: 5 bases; J trimming: 0 bases; junction bases outside the gene matches: 2. The CDR3 is 14 amino acids. The DNA for the CDR3 is TGTGCCAGCAGTGGACAGGGGCTCTCCTACGAGCAGTACTTC. Residues: CASSGQGLSYEQYF.

J is TRBJ2-7 and V is TRBV5-4, with D possibly matching TRBD1 (5 bases). The germline V and J ends were trimmed by 1 base and 5 bases, with 13 bases remaining between them. The CDR3 is 14 amino acids. Germline V lookup: CDR1 SGHNT, CDR2 YYREEE (reference sequence). The CDR3 nucleotides read TGTGCCAGCAGCTTGAAGGGGCTTTATGACGAGCAGTACTTC. It is translated as CASSLKGLYDEQYF.

The chain joins TRBV12-2 to TRBJ2-7; TRBD2 is the table's D call, not checked against the DNA. TRBV12-2 is a pseudogene. The CDR3 has 17 residues. The CDR3, as DNA: TGTGCAAGTCGCTTTAGTGGCGGAACGTCCGGAACCCACGAGCAGTACTTC. It encodes CASRFSGGTSGTHEQYF.

The gene calls are TRBV6-1 and TRBJ2-7; possibly TRBD1 for D (6 bases). The CDR3 totals 14 residues. V lost 4 bases and J lost 5, with 15 bases in between. The V gene's germline CDR1 is MNHNS and CDR2 SASEGT. The CDR3 DNA is TGTGCCAGCAGTGGTAACAGGGAGACTAACGAGCAGTACTTC. Translation gives CASSGNRETNEQYF.

The chain couples TRBV9 to TRBJ2-7, with 7 bases fitting TRBD1. V gave up 4 bases and J gave up 2 bases; unmatched junction bases: 6. Germline V gene sequence: CDR1 SGDLS, CDR2 YYNGEE. This CDR3 spans 14 amino acids. The CDR3 nucleotides read TGTGCCAGCAGCCCCCACAGGGGACCCTACGAGCAGTACTTC. Translation gives CASSPHRGPYEQYF.

V usage is TRBV19 and J usage is TRBJ2-3; TRBD2 is a possible D gene (5 bases). The length of the CDR3 is 15 residues. V lost 9 bases to trimming and J lost 6 bases, with 22 bases between them. Germline V gene lookup returns CDR1 LNHDA and CDR2 SQIVND (reference sequence). As DNA, the CDR3 is TGTGCCAGCCTTGACTGCCCGGACTGGGTTGATACGCAGTATTTT. This encodes CASLDCPDWVDTQYF.

V usage is TRBV5-4 and J usage is TRBJ1-3; TRBD1 might be the D (5 bases). V shed 0 bases and J shed 0 bases, with 13 bases lying between them. Germline V gene lookup returns CDR1 SGHNT and CDR2 YYREEE (reference sequence). The CDR3 has 17 residues. The CDR3 sequence is CASSLAGQGISGNTIYF. The CDR3 DNA is TGTGCCAGCAGCTTGGCTGGACAAGGTATCTCTGGAAACACCATATATTTT.

To note about this clone: One end of the junction varies from germline; a read error may be responsible. The chain uses TRBV6-1 and TRBJ2-3; 8 positions match TRBD1. Germline V gives CDR1 MNHNS, CDR2 SASEGT. The CDR3 has 15 amino acids. The CDR3 is CVSSVGDRPSDTQYF. The CDR3 bases are TGTGTCAGCAGCGTTGGGGACAGGCCTTCAGATACGCAGTATTTT.

The V and J genes are TRBV19 and TRBJ1-2, with TRBD1 identical over 7 bases. This CDR3 is 14 amino acids long. After removal of 5 bases from V and 8 bases from J, the junction contained 11 bases not matched to a gene. Germline loops: CDR1 LNHDA, CDR2 SQIVND (reference sequence). Written as DNA, the CDR3 is TGTGCCAGTAGTCCGGTGGAGGGGGCATGGGGCTACACCTTC. Residues: CASSPVEGAWGYTF. Looking up the rest from reference TRBV19 and TRBJ1-2 gives the full variable domain: DGGITQSPKYLFRKEGQNVTLSCEQNLNHDAMYWYRQDPGQGLRLIYYSQIVNDFQKGDIAEGYSVSREKKESFPLTVTSAQKNPTAFYLCASSPVEGAWGYTFGSGTRLTVV.

The V gene is TRBV7-8, the J gene TRBJ1-4; D is unresolved. Germline V gene data show CDR1 as SGHVS and CDR2 as FQNEAQ. This CDR3 is built from 15 residues. V was pared by 5 bases and J by 8 bases, with 18 bases between. The chain's CDR3 is CASSPLRGFFEKLFF. Here the CDR3 DNA reads TGTGCCAGCAGCCCATTACGGGGTTTTTTCGAAAAACTGTTTTTT.

The V call is TRBV28, the J call TRBJ1-2, with a possible D match to TRBD1 (5 bases). V lost 7 bases and J lost 7, with 13 bases in between. The CDR3 consists of 12 residues. Per the germline V gene, CDR1 is MDHEN and CDR2 is SYDVKM. DNA for the CDR3: TGTGCCAGCACTTCAGGGTTCGTTGGCTACACCTTC. Translation gives CASTSGFVGYTF.

This chain connects TRBV5-8 to TRBJ2-7; 7 positions agree with TRBD1. The CDR3 is 17 amino acids. J lost 2 bases, V lost 0 bases, and 11 bases had no gene match. CDR1 and CDR2 (germline): SGHTS, YDEGEE. The CDR3 loop reads CASSLGAGTALPYEQYF. Here the CDR3 DNA reads TGTGCCAGCAGCTTGGGGGCCGGGACAGCACTCCCCTACGAGCAGTACTTC.

J is TRBJ2-1 and V is TRBV4-1; perhaps TRBD2 as D (7 bases). Germline-derived CDR1 and CDR2 are MGHRA and YSYEKL. V was pared by 1 base and J by 2 bases, with 12 bases between. CDR3 length: 16 amino acids. The CDR3 bases are TGCGCCAGCAGCCAAGGGGACGGGGGGCCCTACAATGAGCAGTTCTTC. It translates to CASSQGDGGPYNEQFF.

The rearrangement uses TRBV4-1 and TRBJ2-1, with 8 positions matching TRBD2. With 0 bases clipped from V and 7 bases from J, the junction kept 11 bases outside the gene matches. There are 17 residues in the CDR3. Germline-derived CDR1 and CDR2 are MGHRA and YSYEKL. Here the CDR3 reads CASSQEGTATSVNEQFF. CDR3 nucleotide sequence: TGCGCCAGCAGCCAAGAGGGAACCGCGACTAGCGTTAATGAGCAGTTCTTC.

V gene TRBV11-2 combines with J gene TRBJ2-4, with 8 nucleotides matching TRBD2. Germline V gene sequence: CDR1 SGHAT, CDR2 FQNNGV. V was pared by 5 bases and J by 1 base, with 1 base of the junction left unmatched. The CDR3 consists of 14 residues. CDR3 coding DNA: TGTGCCAGCAGCCCGGGGGGGGCCAAAAACATTCAGTACTTC. It translates to CASSPGGAKNIQYF.

This rearrangement joins TRBV4-3 to TRBJ1-2; 11 bases are shared with TRBD1. The CDR3 is 18 amino acids. The ends lost 3 bases at V and 0 bases at J; junction bases unmatched: 9. CDR1 is LGHNA and CDR2 is YSLEER in the germline V gene. The CDR3 region is CASSHEPGQGGTNYGYTF. CDR3 bases: TGCGCCAGCAGCCATGAGCCGGGACAGGGGGGGACTAACTATGGCTACACCTTC.

The CDR3 DNA reads as TGTGCCAGCTCACCTCAAGACTTGTACGGCACCGGGGAGCTGTTTTTT. Encoded protein: CASSPQDLYGTGELFF. This chain connects TRBV18 to TRBJ2-2; D unclear. Germline V gives CDR1 KGHSH, CDR2 LQKENI. The CDR3 totals 16 residues. V lost 3 bases and J 4 bases, leaving 15 bases between the germline ends.